This record covers a single T cell receptor beta chain. This sample stems from a study of human T cells and chemical hapten exposure. TCRdb re-derived calls from the RACE reads in MiXCR, one entry per CDR3 protein. This table has approximately 350,000 distinct CDR3 sequences, around 7% appearing once. The time point denotes: patch test 1, 2 weeks after DPC sensitization. As for treatment: therapeutic diphenylcyclopropenone sensitization with weekly scalp DPC. Material: whole blood, obtained in connection with sensitization to the hapten diphenylcyclopropenone (DPC). The TCR comes from a young woman with alopecia areata. Some clones in this sample may be carry-over from other donors' samples.

Here the CDR3 DNA reads TGTGCCAGTAGTAGGACCCCAGGGGGGAACACTGAAGCTTTCTTT. Translating it yields CASSRTPGGNTEAFF. V and J are TRBV19 and TRBJ1-1; TRBD1 agrees at 7 bases. V lost 4 bases, J lost 1 base, and 6 bases stayed unmatched. In germline, CDR1 is LNHDA, CDR2 SQIVND (reference sequence). The CDR3 is 15 amino acids.